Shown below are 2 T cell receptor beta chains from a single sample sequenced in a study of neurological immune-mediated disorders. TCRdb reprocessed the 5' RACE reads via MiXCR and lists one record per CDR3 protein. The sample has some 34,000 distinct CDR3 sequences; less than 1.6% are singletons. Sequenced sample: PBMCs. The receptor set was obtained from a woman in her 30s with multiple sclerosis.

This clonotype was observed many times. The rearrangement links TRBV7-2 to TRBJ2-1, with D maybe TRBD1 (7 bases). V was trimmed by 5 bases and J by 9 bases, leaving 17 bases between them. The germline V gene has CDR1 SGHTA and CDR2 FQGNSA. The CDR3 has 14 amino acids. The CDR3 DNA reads TGTGCCAGCAGCCCAGGGGGGTTTAGAGGTGAGCAGTTCTTC. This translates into CASSPGGFRGEQFF.

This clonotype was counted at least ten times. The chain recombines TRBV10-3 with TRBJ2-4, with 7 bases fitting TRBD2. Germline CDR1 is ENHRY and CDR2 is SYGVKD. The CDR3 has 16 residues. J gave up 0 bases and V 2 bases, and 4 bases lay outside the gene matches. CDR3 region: CAISERGEGAKNIQYF. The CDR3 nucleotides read TGTGCCATCAGTGAGCGAGGGGAGGGAGCCAAAAACATTCAGTACTTC.